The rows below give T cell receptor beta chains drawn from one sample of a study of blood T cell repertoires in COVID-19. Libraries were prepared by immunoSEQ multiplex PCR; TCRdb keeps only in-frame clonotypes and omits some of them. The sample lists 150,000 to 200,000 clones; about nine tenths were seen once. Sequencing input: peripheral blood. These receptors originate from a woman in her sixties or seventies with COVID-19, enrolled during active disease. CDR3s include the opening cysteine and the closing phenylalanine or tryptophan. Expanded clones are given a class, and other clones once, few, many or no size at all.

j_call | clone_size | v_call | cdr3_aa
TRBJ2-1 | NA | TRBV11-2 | CASSLEGGTSNEQFF
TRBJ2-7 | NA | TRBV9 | CASSVDPAGGEQYF
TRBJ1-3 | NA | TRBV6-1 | CASSESVPSGNTIYF
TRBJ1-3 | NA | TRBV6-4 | CASSDPLDSDNSGNTIYF
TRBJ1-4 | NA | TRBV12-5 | CASGLTQGANEKLFF
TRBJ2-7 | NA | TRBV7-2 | CASSLVSGRAAYEQYF
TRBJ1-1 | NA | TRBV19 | CASSTAHLFAEAFF
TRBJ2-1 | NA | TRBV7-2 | CASSPHYGRAGHEQFF
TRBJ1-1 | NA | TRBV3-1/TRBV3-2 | CASSKISGTAYTEAFF
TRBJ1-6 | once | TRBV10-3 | CAISDRVNYNSPLHF
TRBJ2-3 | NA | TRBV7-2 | CASSLLGGRTDTQYF
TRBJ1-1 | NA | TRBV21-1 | CASSGPCNTEAFF
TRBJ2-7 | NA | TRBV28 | CASSYLDRAREQYF
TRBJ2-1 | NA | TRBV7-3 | CASSGQGPHNEQFF
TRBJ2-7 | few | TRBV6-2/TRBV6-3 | CASSTNTLLTGVEQYF
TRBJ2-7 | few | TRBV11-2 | CASSLELPASGAYEQYF